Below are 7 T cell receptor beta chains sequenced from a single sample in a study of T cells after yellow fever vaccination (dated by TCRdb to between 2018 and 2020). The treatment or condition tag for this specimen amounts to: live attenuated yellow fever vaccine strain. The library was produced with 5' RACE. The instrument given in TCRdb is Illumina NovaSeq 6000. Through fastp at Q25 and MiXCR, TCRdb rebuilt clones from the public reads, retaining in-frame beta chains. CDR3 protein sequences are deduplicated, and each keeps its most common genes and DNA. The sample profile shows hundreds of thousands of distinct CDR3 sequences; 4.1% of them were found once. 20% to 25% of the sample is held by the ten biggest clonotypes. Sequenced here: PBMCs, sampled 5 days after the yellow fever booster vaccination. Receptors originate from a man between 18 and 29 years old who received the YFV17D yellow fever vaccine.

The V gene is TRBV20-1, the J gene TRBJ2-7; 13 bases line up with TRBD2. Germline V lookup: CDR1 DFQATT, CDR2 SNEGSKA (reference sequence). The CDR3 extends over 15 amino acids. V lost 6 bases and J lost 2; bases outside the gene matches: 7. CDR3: CSARTSGSSAYEQYF. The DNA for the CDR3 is TGCAGTGCACGGACTAGCGGGAGCTCCGCCTACGAGCAGTACTTC.

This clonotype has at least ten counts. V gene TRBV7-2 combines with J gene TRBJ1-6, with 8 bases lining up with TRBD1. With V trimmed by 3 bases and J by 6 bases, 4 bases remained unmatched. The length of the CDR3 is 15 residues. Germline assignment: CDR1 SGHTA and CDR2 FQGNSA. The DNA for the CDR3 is TGTGCCAGCAGCTTTGGACAGGGCCTTAATTCACCCCTCCACTTT. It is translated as CASSFGQGLNSPLHF. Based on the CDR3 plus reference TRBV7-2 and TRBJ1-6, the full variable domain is GAGVSQSPSNKVTEKGKDVELRCDPISGHTALYWYRQSLGQGLEFLIYFQGNSAPDKSGLPSDRFSAERTGGSVSTLTIQRTQQEDSAVYLCASSFGQGLNSPLHFGNGTRLTVT.

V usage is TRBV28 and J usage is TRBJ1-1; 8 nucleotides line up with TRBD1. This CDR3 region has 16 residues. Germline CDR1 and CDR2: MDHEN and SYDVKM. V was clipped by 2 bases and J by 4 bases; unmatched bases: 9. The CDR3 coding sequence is TGTGCCAGCAGTTTAGAGCTCGGACAGGGAAGCACTGAAGCTTTCTTT. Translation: CASSLELGQGSTEAFF.

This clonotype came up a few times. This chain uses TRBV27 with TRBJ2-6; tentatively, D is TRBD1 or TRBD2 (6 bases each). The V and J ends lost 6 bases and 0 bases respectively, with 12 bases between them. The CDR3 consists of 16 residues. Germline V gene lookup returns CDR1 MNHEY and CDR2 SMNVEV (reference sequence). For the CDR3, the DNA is TGTGCCAGCAGGCCGGGGGCCTTCTCTGGGGCCAACGTCCTGACTTTC. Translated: CASRPGAFSGANVLTF.

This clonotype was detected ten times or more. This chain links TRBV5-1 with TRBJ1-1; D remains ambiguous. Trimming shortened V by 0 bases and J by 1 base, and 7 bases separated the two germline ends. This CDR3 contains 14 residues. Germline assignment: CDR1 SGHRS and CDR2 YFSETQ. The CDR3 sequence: CASSLAWPNTEAFF. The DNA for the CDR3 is TGCGCCAGCAGCTTGGCATGGCCGAACACTGAAGCTTTCTTT.

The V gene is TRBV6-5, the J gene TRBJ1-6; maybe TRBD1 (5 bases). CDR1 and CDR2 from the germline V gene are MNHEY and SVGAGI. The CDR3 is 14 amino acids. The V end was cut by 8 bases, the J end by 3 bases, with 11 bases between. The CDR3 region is CASGAGSYNSPLHF. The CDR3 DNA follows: TGTGCCAGCGGGGCGGGAAGCTATAATTCACCCCTCCACTTT.

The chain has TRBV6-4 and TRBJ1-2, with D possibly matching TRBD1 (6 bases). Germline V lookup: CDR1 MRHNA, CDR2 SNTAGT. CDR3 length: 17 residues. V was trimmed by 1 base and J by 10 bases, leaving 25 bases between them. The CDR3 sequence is CASSDWHGTWFSKDYTF. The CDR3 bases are TGTGCCAGCAGTGACTGGCACGGGACATGGTTTTCGAAAGACTACACCTTC.